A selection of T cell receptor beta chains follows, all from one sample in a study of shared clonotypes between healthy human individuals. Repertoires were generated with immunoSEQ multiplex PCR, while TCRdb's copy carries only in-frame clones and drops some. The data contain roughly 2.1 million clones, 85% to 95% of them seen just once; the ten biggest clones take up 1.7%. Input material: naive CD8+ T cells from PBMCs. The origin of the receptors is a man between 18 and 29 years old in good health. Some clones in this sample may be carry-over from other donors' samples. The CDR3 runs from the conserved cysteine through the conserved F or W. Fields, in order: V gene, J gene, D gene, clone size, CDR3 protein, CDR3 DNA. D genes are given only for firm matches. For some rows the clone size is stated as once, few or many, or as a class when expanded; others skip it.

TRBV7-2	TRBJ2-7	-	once	CASSLARLALSSYEQYF	TGTGCCAGCAGCTTAGCTCGCCTAGCTTTAAGCTCCTACGAGCAGTACTTC
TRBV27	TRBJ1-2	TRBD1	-	CASSSGQGAWGYTF	TGTGCCAGCAGTTCCGGACAGGGGGCGTGGGGCTACACCTTC
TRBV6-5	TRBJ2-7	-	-	CASSANQYEQYF	TGTGCCAGCAGTGCGAACCAATACGAGCAGTACTTC
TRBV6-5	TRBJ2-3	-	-	CASSYGGWTDTQYF	TGTGCCAGCAGTTACGGGGGTTGGACAGATACGCAGTATTTT
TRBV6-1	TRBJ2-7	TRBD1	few	CASSVPDRGLYSYEQYF	TGTGCCAGCAGTGTGCCGGACAGGGGCCTTTACTCCTACGAGCAGTACTTC
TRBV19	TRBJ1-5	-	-	CASSIGQPNQPQHF	TGTGCCAGTAGTATCGGTCAACCAAATCAGCCCCAGCATTTT
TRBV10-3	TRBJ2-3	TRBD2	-	CAISETLAGAGDTQYF	TGTGCCATCAGTGAGACCTTAGCGGGAGCTGGCGATACGCAGTATTTT
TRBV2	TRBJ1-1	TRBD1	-	CASSPGQTTEAFF	TGTGCCAGCTCCCCGGGACAGACCACTGAAGCTTTCTTT
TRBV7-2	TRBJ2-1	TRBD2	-	CASSSGLAGYNEQFF	TGTGCCAGCAGCTCGGGACTAGCGGGCTACAATGAGCAGTTCTTC
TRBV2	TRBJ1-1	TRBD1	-	CASSEDRGGTEAFF	TGTGCCAGCAGTGAGGACAGGGGCGGCACTGAAGCTTTCTTT
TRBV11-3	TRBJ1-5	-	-	CASSSRQADSNQPQHF	TGTGCCAGCAGCTCGAGACAGGCCGATAGCAATCAGCCCCAGCATTTT
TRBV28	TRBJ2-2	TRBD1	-	CASSLDDRGPGTGELFF	TGTGCCAGCAGTTTGGACGACAGGGGGCCGGGCACCGGGGAGCTGTTTTTT
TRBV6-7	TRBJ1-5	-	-	CASSLGGQGSNQPQHF	TGTGCCAGCAGCCTCGGCGGGCAGGGGAGCAATCAGCCCCAGCATTTT
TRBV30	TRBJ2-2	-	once	CASLGARNTGELFF	TGTGCCTCCCTAGGGGCTAGGAACACCGGGGAGCTGTTTTTT
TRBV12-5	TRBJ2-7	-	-	CASGLADGEQYF	TGTGCTAGTGGTTTGGCAGACGGTGAGCAGTACTTC
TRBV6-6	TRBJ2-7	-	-	CASTHAYEQYF	TGTGCCAGCACCCATGCGTACGAGCAGTACTTC
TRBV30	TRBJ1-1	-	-	CAWSVKGGVTEAFF	TGTGCCTGGAGTGTTAAGGGGGGGGTTACTGAAGCTTTCTTT
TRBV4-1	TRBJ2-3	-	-	CASSQDPGRSDTQYF	TGCGCCAGCAGCCAAGATCCAGGGAGATCAGATACGCAGTATTTT
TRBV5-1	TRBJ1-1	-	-	CASSLVGAMNTEAFF	TGCGCCAGCAGCTTGGTAGGGGCCATGAACACTGAAGCTTTCTTT
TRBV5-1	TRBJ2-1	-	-	CASSLGTKPYNEQFF	TGCGCCAGCAGCTTGGGGACTAAGCCTTACAATGAGCAGTTCTTC
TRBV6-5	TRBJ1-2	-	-	CASSFVQGRGYTF	TGTGCCAGCAGTTTCGTGCAGGGGCGCGGCTACACCTTC
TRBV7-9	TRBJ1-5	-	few	CASSLQGGDQPQHF	TGTGCCAGCAGCTTACAAGGGGGGGATCAGCCCCAGCATTTT
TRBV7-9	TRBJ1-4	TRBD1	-	CASSLGQAKGGKLFF	TGTGCCAGCAGCTTGGGACAGGCGAAGGGGGGAAAACTGTTTTTT
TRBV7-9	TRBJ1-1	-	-	CASSFINQGTEAFF	TGTGCCAGCAGCTTTATTAACCAGGGCACTGAAGCTTTCTTT
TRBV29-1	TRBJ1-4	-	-	CSVLRSATNEKLFF	TGCAGCGTACTCCGGAGTGCAACTAATGAAAAACTGTTTTTT
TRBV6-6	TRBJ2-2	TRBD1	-	CASSDGTGIAGELFF	TGTGCCAGCAGTGATGGGACAGGGATTGCCGGGGAGCTGTTTTTT
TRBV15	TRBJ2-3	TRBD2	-	CATSRDLREPDTQYF	TGTGCCACCAGCAGAGATCTGCGGGAGCCAGATACGCAGTATTTT
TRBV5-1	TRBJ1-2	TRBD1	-	CASSLGLGQAYGYTF	TGCGCCAGCAGCTTGGGTCTGGGACAGGCTTATGGCTACACCTTC
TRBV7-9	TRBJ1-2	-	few	CASSLGQRYTF	TGTGCCAGCAGCTTAGGACAGCGCTACACCTTC
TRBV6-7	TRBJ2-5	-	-	CASSLLGLYSQETQYF	TGTGCCAGCAGTTTACTGGGTCTGTATAGTCAAGAGACCCAGTACTTC
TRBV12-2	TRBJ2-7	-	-	CASRSRGTSGSNEQYF	TGTGCAAGTCGCTCGCGCGGGACTAGCGGGAGTAACGAGCAGTACTTC
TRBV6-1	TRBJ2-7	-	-	CASSEGGAPSYEQYF	TGTGCCAGCAGTGAAGGGGGTGCCCCGTCCTACGAGCAGTACTTC
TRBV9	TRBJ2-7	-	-	CASSVGWVPSSSYEQYF	TGTGCCAGCAGCGTAGGATGGGTCCCGTCAAGCTCCTACGAGCAGTACTTC
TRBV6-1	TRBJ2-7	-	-	CASTPYPRNEQYF	TGTGCCAGCACACCCTACCCGAGAAACGAGCAGTACTTC
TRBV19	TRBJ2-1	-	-	CASSNSGPANEQFF	TGTGCCAGTAGTAACAGCGGACCTGCCAATGAGCAGTTCTTC
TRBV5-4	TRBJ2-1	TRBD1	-	CASSPPPGQGTSNEQFF	TGTGCCAGCAGTCCACCGCCAGGACAGGGTACGTCCAATGAGCAGTTCTTC
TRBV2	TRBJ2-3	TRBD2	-	CASSDLAGVTDTQYF	TGTGCCAGCAGTGACCTAGCGGGAGTTACAGATACGCAGTATTTT
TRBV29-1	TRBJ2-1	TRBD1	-	CSVPTGAGEQFF	TGCAGCGTTCCAACAGGGGCCGGTGAGCAGTTCTTC
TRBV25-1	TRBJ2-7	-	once	CASSEFGGSYEQYF	TGTGCCAGCAGTGAATTCGGGGGAAGCTACGAGCAGTACTTC
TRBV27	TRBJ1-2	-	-	CASHPGSPSFHYGYTF	TGTGCCAGCCACCCAGGCAGCCCATCGTTCCACTATGGCTACACCTTC